This record looks at one T cell receptor (beta chain) sequence and its context. Treatment of the sample: oral pan-JAK inhibitor, 5-10 mg twice daily. These data are taken from a study of CD8+ T cells in alopecia areata. Reverse transcribed after extraction, RNA yielded cDNA as the sequencing template. Profiled with immunoSEQ multiplex PCR; TCRdb holds only in-frame clones, not every one. This table holds some 180,000 clones, about 53% found once. CDR1 MGHDK and CDR2 SYGVNS come from the germline V gene. The CDR3 has 15 residues. V dropped 2 bases and J dropped 3; count of bases not matched to a gene: 4.

V gene TRBV25-1 combines with J gene TRBJ2-3; 8 bases are shared with TRBD2. The sequence was obtained from a human donor with alopecia areata. The specimen was CD8+ T cells sorted from blood, collected at week 24, from a patient treated with tofacitinib. Written as DNA, the CDR3 is TGTGCCAGCAGTGAAAGGACTAGCAGAACAGATACGCAGTATTTT. Translation gives CASSERTSRTDTQYF. The full variable domain, with the rest looked up from reference TRBV25-1 and TRBJ2-3, is EADIYQTPRYLVIGTGKKITLECSQTMGHDKMYWYQQDPGMELHLIHYSYGVNSTEKGDLSSESTVSRIRTEHFPLTLESARPSHTSQYLCASSERTSRTDTQYFGPGTRLTVL.